Below are 5 T cell receptor beta chains sequenced from a single sample in a study of control samples from healthy donors and cancer patients. TCRdb's table, derived via immunoSEQ multiplex PCR, lists solely in-frame clones and lacks some. The sample includes tens of thousands of clones, around 91% of them seen just once. The sequencing sample was made of PBMCs. Receptors were obtained from a man in his fifties or sixties with colorectal cancer.

V gene TRBV12-3 or TRBV12-4 combines with J gene TRBJ2-7; D is possibly TRBD1 (7 bases). V lost 6 bases and J 12 bases, leaving 15 bases between the germline ends. The CDR3 loop spans 11 amino acids. CDR3 amino acids: CASRSRGARYF. The CDR3 DNA sequence: TGTGCCAGCAGATCCAGGGGGGCTCGGTACTTC.

CDR3 amino acids: CASLQSRLAARDTQYF. For the CDR3, the DNA is TGCGCCAGTCTCCAGTCGAGACTAGCGGCGAGGGATACGCAGTATTTT. The V call is TRBV23-1, the J call TRBJ2-3; 9 nucleotides line up with TRBD2. TRBV23-1 is noted as an ORF with a role that remains uncertain. After removal of 9 bases from V and 6 bases from J, the junction contained 16 bases not matched to a gene. This CDR3 has 16 residues.

The rearrangement joins TRBV25-1 to TRBJ2-3; 11 bases fit TRBD1. CDR3 length: 15 residues. V lost 4 bases to trimming and J lost 5 bases; unmatched junction nucleotides: 5. Germline V lookup: CDR1 MGHDK, CDR2 SYGVNS. CDR3 loop: CASSGTGGLEDTQYF. CDR3 in DNA: TGTGCCAGCAGTGGGACAGGGGGCCTCGAAGATACGCAGTATTTT.

The chain couples TRBV4-1 to TRBJ2-7; a weak D match, TRBD1 (5 bases). V was shortened by 1 base and J by 2 bases, with 9 bases between the two germline ends. This CDR3 has 14 amino acids. Germline V lookup: CDR1 MGHRA, CDR2 YSYEKL. CDR3: CASSQGGQTYEQYF. The CDR3 DNA reads TGCGCCAGCAGCCAAGGGGGCCAAACCTACGAGCAGTACTTC.

The rearrangement uses TRBV4-1 and TRBJ1-1; TRBD1 agrees at 10 bases. CDR1 and CDR2 (germline): MGHRA, YSYEKL. J lost 4 bases, V lost 3 bases, and 5 bases had no gene match. This CDR3 is built from 15 residues. CDR3 nucleotides: TGCGCCAGCAGCCAGGCGGACAGGGGGGCCACTGAAGCTTTCTTT. It codes for CASSQADRGATEAFF.